These 19 T cell receptor beta chains originate from one sample sequenced in a study of cytomegalovirus exposure and HLA in healthy donors. The PCR used 60 Vbeta and 13 Jbeta primers. Assay used: immunoSEQ multiplex PCR; TCRdb lists only in-frame clones, some missing. This sample has fewer than 250,000 clones, with around 84% found just once. Sequencing was done on a sample of PBMCs. Source of these receptors: a woman between 18 and 29 years old in good health and CMV-seronegative.

The chain employs TRBV29-1 and TRBJ1-1; the D is unclear. V was trimmed by 3 bases and J by 1 base, leaving 6 bases between them. Germline assignment: CDR1 SQVTM and CDR2 ANQGSEA. The CDR3 loop spans 12 amino acids. CDR3 protein: CSVDEQNTEAFF. The CDR3 DNA reads as TGCAGCGTTGATGAACAGAACACTGAAGCTTTCTTT.

The chain carries TRBV19 and TRBJ2-7; a possible D gene is TRBD1 (5 bases). CDR1 is LNHDA and CDR2 is SQIVND in the germline V gene (reference sequence). The V gene lost 5 bases and the J gene lost 2 bases, with 10 bases spanning the gap. This CDR3 is 13 amino acids long. The CDR3 here is CASSQGNPYEQYF. In nucleotides, the CDR3 is TGTGCCAGTAGTCAGGGTAACCCCTACGAGCAGTACTTC.

The genes are TRBV5-5 and TRBJ2-1, with 7 bases lining up with TRBD2. Germline values: CDR1 SGHKS, CDR2 YYEKEE (reference sequence). There are 14 residues in the CDR3. The junction had 2 bases not matched to a gene; V was cut back by 3 bases and J by 2 bases. In DNA, the CDR3 is TGTGCCAGCAGCTGGGGGGGGACCTACAATGAGCAGTTCTTC. This encodes CASSWGGTYNEQFF.

The V gene is TRBV18, the J gene TRBJ2-4; D ambiguous. Germline CDR1 and CDR2: KGHSH and LQKENI. The CDR3 runs to 13 residues. The V end lost 3 bases, the J end lost 7 bases, and 10 bases lay between the germline ends. CDR3 sequence reads: CASSPQARNIQYF. The CDR3 DNA is TGTGCCAGCTCACCCCAGGCCCGGAACATTCAGTACTTC. The full variable domain, with the rest looked up from reference TRBV18 and TRBJ2-4, is NAGVMQNPRHLVRRRGQEARLRCSPMKGHSHVYWYRQLPEEGLKFMVYLQKENIIDESGMPKERFSAEFPKEGPSILRIQQVVRGDSAAYFCASSPQARNIQYFGAGTRLSVL.

In this sample, this clone turned up a few times. The rearrangement links TRBV6-5 to TRBJ2-1; D possibly corresponds to TRBD1 (5 bases). Trimming stripped 6 bases from V and 0 bases from J, with 12 bases between. The CDR3 is 15 residues long. CDR1 is MNHEY, CDR2 SVGAGI, per germline. CDR3 sequence (DNA): TGTGCCAGCAGGGCAGGGCCGAGCTCCTACAATGAGCAGTTCTTC. Its translation: CASRAGPSSYNEQFF.

The chain has TRBV4-1 and TRBJ1-1; D is unresolved. This CDR3 has 16 residues. CDR1 MGHRA and CDR2 YSYEKL come from the germline V gene. V was trimmed by 2 bases and J by 0 bases, leaving 13 bases between them. CDR3 bases: TGCGCCAGCAGCCAATCTAGTGCAGCCTTGAACACTGAAGCTTTCTTT. Translating it yields CASSQSSAALNTEAFF.

The rearrangement joins TRBV19 to TRBJ1-1; 8 nucleotides agree with TRBD1. The CDR3 contains 13 residues. With 5 bases clipped from V and 9 bases from J, the junction kept 8 bases outside the gene matches. Looked up from germline, CDR1 is LNHDA and CDR2 is SQIVND (reference sequence). The CDR3 region has the DNA TGTGCCAGTAGTGTGGGGACAGGTAGGAAAGCTTTCTTT. As protein: CASSVGTGRKAFF.

The chain has TRBV11-3 and TRBJ2-5, with D possibly being TRBD1 (7 bases). Trimming cost V 1 base and J 3 bases, with 18 bases left between them. CDR3 length: 17 amino acids. CDR1 and CDR2 (germline): SGHNT, YENEEA. The CDR3 DNA is TGTGCCAGCAGCTTAGGGAGGGGGCAGGGAAGGGAAGAGACCCAGTACTTC. It yields the protein CASSLGRGQGREETQYF.

The V and J genes are TRBV7-9 and TRBJ2-3; D perhaps matches TRBD1 (6 bases). Per the germline V gene, CDR1 is SEHNR and CDR2 is FQNEAQ (reference sequence). V was shortened by 1 base and J by 2 bases, with 10 bases between the two germline ends. This CDR3 region has 15 residues. Written as DNA, the CDR3 is TGTGCCAGCAGCTTAGGACAGGCGGTCACAGATACGCAGTATTTT. This codes for CASSLGQAVTDTQYF.

The chain carries TRBV4-1 and TRBJ2-3; TRBD1 aligns across 10 bases. The V and J ends lost 1 base and 5 bases, in that order; junction bases with no gene match: 3. Germline V gene sequence: CDR1 MGHRA, CDR2 YSYEKL. The CDR3 is made up of 15 amino acids. The CDR3 sequence is CASSQAGQGQDTQYF. CDR3 DNA: TGCGCCAGCAGCCAAGCGGGACAGGGGCAAGATACGCAGTATTTT.

Here the CDR3 reads CASSLIPRGTGELFF. The CDR3 DNA is TGTGCCAGCAGTTTAATCCCACGCGGCACCGGGGAGCTGTTTTTT. The chain couples TRBV27 to TRBJ2-2, with D unclear. V lost 2 bases and J 4 bases, leaving 11 bases between the germline ends. Germline CDR1 reads MNHEY; CDR2 reads SMNVEV (reference sequence). The CDR3 covers 15 residues.

J is TRBJ1-1 and V is TRBV6-6; D is perhaps TRBD1 (5 bases). CDR3 length: 15 amino acids. The germline V gene encodes CDR1 MNHNY and CDR2 SVGAGI (reference sequence). The V gene lost 2 bases and the J gene lost 0 bases, with 10 bases spanning the gap. The CDR3 nucleotides are TGTGCCAGCAGTTACGACGGGGGTATGAACACTGAAGCTTTCTTT. The encoded protein is CASSYDGGMNTEAFF.

This clone was recorded once. The rearrangement uses TRBV25-1 and TRBJ1-1; D is unresolved. Trimming shortened V by 5 bases and J by 5 bases, and 9 bases separated the two germline ends. CDR3 length: 12 amino acids. Per the germline V gene, CDR1 is MGHDK and CDR2 is SYGVNS. The CDR3 nucleotides read TGTGCCAGCAGTCCTGGGCTAACTGAAGCTTTCTTT. This codes for CASSPGLTEAFF. The variable domain in full, completed from reference TRBV25-1 and TRBJ1-1, reads EADIYQTPRYLVIGTGKKITLECSQTMGHDKMYWYQQDPGMELHLIHYSYGVNSTEKGDLSSESTVSRIRTEHFPLTLESARPSHTSQYLCASSPGLTEAFFGQGTRLTVV.

The chain carries TRBV5-5 and TRBJ2-1; 9 bases line up with TRBD1. The CDR3 extends over 15 amino acids. The germline V gene has CDR1 SGHKS and CDR2 YYEKEE (reference sequence). Trimming cost V 4 bases and J 4 bases; bases outside gene matches: 6. CDR3 DNA: TGTGCCAGCAGCCGAGGGACAGGGTCTTACAATGAGCAGTTCTTC. This translates into CASSRGTGSYNEQFF.

CDR3 loop: CASSLLRSSYEQYF. CDR3 sequence (DNA): TGTGCCAGCAGCTTACTCCGCTCCTCCTACGAGCAGTACTTC. This chain links TRBV5-5 with TRBJ2-7; D remains unclear. Germline values: CDR1 SGHKS, CDR2 YYEKEE (reference sequence). Trimming took off 2 bases at V and 0 bases at J, with 9 bases between the two ends. The CDR3 has 14 residues.

This clone was recorded only once. The chain is built from TRBV15 and TRBJ2-1, with a tentative D call TRBD1 (5 bases). CDR1 is LNHNV, CDR2 YYDKDF, per germline (reference sequence). CDR3 length: 16 residues. Trimming pared 5 bases from V and 2 bases from J, leaving 16 bases between. Here the CDR3 DNA reads TGTGCCACCAGCGTATCGACAGCCCGGGCCTACAATGAGCAGTTCTTC. Its protein is CATSVSTARAYNEQFF.

The V call is TRBV7-2, the J call TRBJ2-2; 7 bases are a match to TRBD2. The CDR3 contains 16 residues. The germline CDR1 and CDR2 sequences are SGHTA and FQGNSA. Germline trimming cut 1 base from V and 0 bases from J; bases unmatched to any gene: 2. CDR3 region: CASSLGLAANTGELFF. DNA of the CDR3: TGTGCCAGCAGCTTAGGCCTAGCGGCGAACACCGGGGAGCTGTTTTTT.

The chain is built from TRBV2 and TRBJ2-5; D unresolved. TRBJ2-7 explains the end of the DNA better; the J call may be wrong. The CDR3 has 11 amino acids. Germline V gene sequence: CDR1 SNHLY, CDR2 FYNNEI. The CDR3 nucleotides read TGTGCCAGCAGTCCCACCTACGAGCAGTACTTC. Amino acids: CASSPTYEQYF.

This chain uses TRBV6-1 with TRBJ1-3; TRBD1 is a possible D gene (5 bases). Trimming removed 5 bases from V and 4 bases from J, with 15 bases in between. Germline values: CDR1 MNHNS, CDR2 SASEGT. This CDR3 has 15 amino acids. This CDR3 reads CASSWGLSQGNTIYF. The CDR3, as DNA: TGTGCCAGCAGTTGGGGACTAAGTCAGGGAAACACCATATATTTT.